The 5 T cell receptor beta chains below come from one sample, sequenced in a study of neoadjuvant nivolumab and ipilimumab in lung cancer. The data were produced by immunoSEQ multiplex PCR, yet TCRdb's version contains in-frame clones alone and is incomplete. The profile covers a few thousand clones, with approximately 80% appearing a single time and over 3% taken by the ten largest. The specimen comprised normal lung tissue adjacent to the tumor, sampled after neoadjuvant nivolumab, alone or with ipilimumab, at or shortly before surgery. The receptor source for this set is an adult with non-small cell lung cancer. Some clones in this sample may be carry-over from other donors' samples.

The chain joins TRBV29-1 to TRBJ1-1, with D possibly TRBD1 on 6 matching bases. Germline V gene sequence: CDR1 SQVTM, CDR2 ANQGSEA. V was trimmed by 6 bases and J by 4 bases, leaving 15 bases between them. The CDR3 runs 13 residues. The CDR3 coding sequence is TGCAGCGTAGCACAGGGTGGGGGCACTGAAGCTTTCTTT. Residues: CSVAQGGGTEAFF.

J is TRBJ1-4 and V is TRBV30; D is ambiguous. V lost 2 bases, J lost 4 bases, and 11 bases lay in between. The CDR3 has 14 amino acids. Germline V CDR1 and CDR2: GTSNPN, SVGIG (reference sequence). The CDR3 loop reads CAWSSGTRNEKLFF. CDR3 bases: TGTGCCTGGAGTAGTGGTACCCGTAATGAAAAACTGTTTTTT.

CDR3 DNA sequence: TGTGCCATCAGTGAGTCGATGGGGGGCTCCTACAATGAGCAGTTCTTC. Translated: CAISESMGGSYNEQFF. The chain combines TRBV10-3 with TRBJ2-1; perhaps TRBD2 as D (6 bases). The CDR3 runs to 16 residues. The V gene lost 0 bases and the J gene lost 0 bases, with 9 bases spanning the gap. CDR1 is ENHRY, CDR2 SYGVKD, per germline.

This rearrangement joins TRBV5-5 to TRBJ2-5; TRBD2 aligns across 9 bases. Germline V gene data show CDR1 as SGHKS and CDR2 as YYEKEE (reference sequence). This CDR3 comprises 16 residues. V shed 1 base and J 1 base; nucleotides not matched to a gene: 5. CDR3 region: CASSLWATSGQETQYF. CDR3 nucleotides: TGTGCCAGCAGCTTGTGGGCGACTAGCGGCCAAGAGACCCAGTACTTC.

The rearrangement uses TRBV19 and TRBJ2-1; D is unclear. The V and J ends lost 3 bases and 0 bases respectively, with 12 bases between them. This CDR3 contains 16 residues. Per the germline V gene, CDR1 is LNHDA and CDR2 is SQIVND (reference sequence). The CDR3 bases are TGTGCCAGTAGTATCTTAGGCGGTAGCTCCTACAATGAGCAGTTCTTC. This encodes CASSILGGSSYNEQFF.